The sequence of this T cell receptor (beta chain) was determined in a study of TIL therapy for anti-PD-1-resistant metastatic lung cancer. As for time point: pre-treatment sample, taken before nivolumab and TIL therapy. V was clipped by 7 bases and J by 5 bases, with 12 bases between them. This CDR3 comprises 13 residues. Germline V gene data show CDR1 as ENHRY and CDR2 as SYGVKD. Sequencing used immunoSEQ v3. The repertoire was sequenced with immunoSEQ multiplex PCR; TCRdb's copy has only in-frame clones and lacks some. The sample yields around 15,000 clones, 74% seen once. The sample in question was blood, obtained at baseline. J is TRBJ2-1 and V is TRBV10-3; the D gene is possibly TRBD2 (5 bases). The clonotype comes from a person aged 25-85 years with non-small cell lung cancer. The CDR3 is CAITRAQHNEQFF. CDR3 coding DNA: TGTGCCATCACGAGGGCGCAGCACAATGAGCAGTTCTTC.